This T cell receptor (beta chain) appears in the sequencing data of a study of T-cell memory formation after mild COVID-19. At the level of the study: Clusters were largely donor specific.

Points on this clonotype: Its antigen is still unknown.

TCRdb itself ran the 5' RACE reads through MiXCR, one entry per CDR3 protein. The sample has over 250,000 distinct CDR3 sequences; around a sixth are singletons. Germline V gives CDR1 SGHTA, CDR2 FQGNSA. The CDR3 contains 15 residues. V gave up 5 bases and J gave up 4 bases; unmatched junction bases: 9. Study results and limitations: For second-wave clones that peaked at day 37, SARS-CoV-2 specificity went unverified. Clones which contracted sat mainly in CM and EM if CD4+, and in EMRA if CD8+. CD4+ bias marked clones expanding day 15 to 37, unlike balanced contracting clones.

The chain combines TRBV7-2 with TRBJ2-7, with TRBD1 matching over 9 bases. The specimen sequenced was PBMCs or a T cell subset sorted from them (not recorded which). The TCR sequence derives from a man aged 18 to 30 who had mild COVID-19 (a few samples of this study predate the infection). Cell type and time point are not known. Here the CDR3 reads CASSATGTGHYEQYF. In DNA form, the CDR3 reads TGTGCCAGCAGCGCAACCGGGACAGGGCATTACGAGCAGTACTTC.